The 3 T cell receptor beta chains below all came from one sample that was sequenced in a study of technical replicates of blood from four donors. Sequencing was performed with immunoSEQ multiplex PCR; in TCRdb, only in-frame clones are kept and a portion is missing. The table lists around 67,000 clones, approximately 86% of them singletons. The source material was PBMCs. The receptors come from a human donor in good health. Some clones in this sample may be carry-over from other donors' samples.

J is TRBJ2-7 and V is TRBV7-8; tentative D call: TRBD2 (6 bases). V lost 5 bases and J lost 3, with 20 bases in between. Germline CDR1 is SGHVS and CDR2 is FQNEAQ. The CDR3 runs to 16 residues. CDR3 loop: CASSKSRERDFYEQYF. CDR3 coding DNA: TGTGCCAGCAGCAAAAGCAGAGAGAGGGACTTCTACGAGCAGTACTTC.

The rearrangement uses TRBV7-9 and TRBJ1-1; D unresolved. V gave up 1 base and J gave up 7 bases, with 10 bases separating them. The CDR3 totals 13 residues. The V gene's germline CDR1 is SEHNR and CDR2 FQNEAQ (reference sequence). In DNA form, the CDR3 reads TGTGCCAGCAGCTTAGATGGGAGACGTGAAGCTTTCTTT. Translated, it gives CASSLDGRREAFF.

A single count supports this clone. The chain joins TRBV7-2 to TRBJ1-1; D gene unclear. The CDR3 contains 13 residues. Deletions cut 5 bases from V and 1 base from J, with 8 bases between. Germline-derived CDR1 and CDR2 are SGHTA and FQGNSA. CDR3 DNA: TGTGCCAGCAGCGCCGGAGCGAACACTGAAGCTTTCTTT. As protein: CASSAGANTEAFF. Combining the CDR3 with reference TRBV7-2 and TRBJ1-1 gives the whole variable domain GAGVSQSPSNKVTEKGKDVELRCDPISGHTALYWYRQSLGQGLEFLIYFQGNSAPDKSGLPSDRFSAERTGGSVSTLTIQRTQQEDSAVYLCASSAGANTEAFFGQGTRLTVV.